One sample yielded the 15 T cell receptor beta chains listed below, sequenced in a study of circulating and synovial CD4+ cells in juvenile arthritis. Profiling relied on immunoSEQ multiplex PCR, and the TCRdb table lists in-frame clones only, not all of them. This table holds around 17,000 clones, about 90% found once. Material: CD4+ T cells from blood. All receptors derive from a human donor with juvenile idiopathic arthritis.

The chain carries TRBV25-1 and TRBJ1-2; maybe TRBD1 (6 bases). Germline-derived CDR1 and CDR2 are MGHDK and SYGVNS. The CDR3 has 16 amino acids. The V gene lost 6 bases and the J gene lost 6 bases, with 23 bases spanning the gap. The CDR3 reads CASRAGGGGLMDGYTF. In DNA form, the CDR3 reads TGTGCCAGCAGAGCTGGAGGGGGGGGTTTAATGGATGGCTACACCTTC.

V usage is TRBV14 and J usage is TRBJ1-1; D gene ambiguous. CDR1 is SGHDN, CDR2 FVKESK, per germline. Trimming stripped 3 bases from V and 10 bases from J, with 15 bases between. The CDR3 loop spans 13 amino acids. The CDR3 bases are TGTGCCAGCAGCCAGGCCGGAGCGGTAAGAGCTTTCTTT. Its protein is CASSQAGAVRAFF.

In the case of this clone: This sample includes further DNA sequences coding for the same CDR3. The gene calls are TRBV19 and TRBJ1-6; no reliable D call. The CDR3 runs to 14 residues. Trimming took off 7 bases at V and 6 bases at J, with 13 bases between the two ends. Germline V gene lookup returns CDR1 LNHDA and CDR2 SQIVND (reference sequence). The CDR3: CASKEVVPNSPLHF. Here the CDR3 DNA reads TGTGCCAGTAAGGAGGTTGTTCCTAATTCACCCCTCCACTTT.

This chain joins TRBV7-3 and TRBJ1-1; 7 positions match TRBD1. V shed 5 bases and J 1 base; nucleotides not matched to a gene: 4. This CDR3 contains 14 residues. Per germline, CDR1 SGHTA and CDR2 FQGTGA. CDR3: CASSRQGGNTEAFF. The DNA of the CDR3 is TGTGCCAGCAGCCGTCAGGGGGGGAACACTGAAGCTTTCTTT.

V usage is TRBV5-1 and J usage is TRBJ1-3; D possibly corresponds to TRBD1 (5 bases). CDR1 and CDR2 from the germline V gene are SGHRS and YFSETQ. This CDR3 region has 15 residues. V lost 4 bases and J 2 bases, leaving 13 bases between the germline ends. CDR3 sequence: CASSPTGVTGNTIYF. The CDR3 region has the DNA TGCGCCAGCAGCCCGACGGGGGTAACTGGAAACACCATATATTTT. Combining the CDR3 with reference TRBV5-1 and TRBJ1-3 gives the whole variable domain KAGVTQTPRYLIKTRGQQVTLSCSPISGHRSVSWYQQTPGQGLQFLFEYFSETQRNKGNFPGRFSGRQFSNSRSEMNVSTLELGDSALYLCASSPTGVTGNTIYFGEGSWLTVV.

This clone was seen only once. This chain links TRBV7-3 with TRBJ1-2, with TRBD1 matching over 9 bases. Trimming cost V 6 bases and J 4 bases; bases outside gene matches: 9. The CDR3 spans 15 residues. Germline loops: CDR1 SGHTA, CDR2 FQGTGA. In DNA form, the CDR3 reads TGTGCCAGCAGTCAAACAGGGGGCTCAGGCTATGGCTACACCTTC. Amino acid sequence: CASSQTGGSGYGYTF.

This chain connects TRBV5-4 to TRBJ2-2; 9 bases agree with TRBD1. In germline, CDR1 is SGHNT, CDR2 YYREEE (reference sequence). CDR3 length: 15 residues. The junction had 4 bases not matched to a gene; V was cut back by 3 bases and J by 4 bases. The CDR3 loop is CASSSGTGSTGELFF. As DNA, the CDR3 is TGTGCCAGCAGCTCCGGGACAGGGTCCACCGGGGAGCTGTTTTTT. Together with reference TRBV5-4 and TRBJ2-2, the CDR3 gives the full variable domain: ETGVTQSPTHLIKTRGQQVTLRCSSQSGHNTVSWYQQALGQGPQFIFQYYREEENGRGNFPPRFSGLQFPNYSSELNVNALELDDSALYLCASSSGTGSTGELFFGEGSRLTVL.

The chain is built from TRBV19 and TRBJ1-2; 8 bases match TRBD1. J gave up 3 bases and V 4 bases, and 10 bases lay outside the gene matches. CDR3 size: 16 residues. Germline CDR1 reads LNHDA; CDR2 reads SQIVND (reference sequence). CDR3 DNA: TGTGCCAGTAGTACCTTGGGCGACAGGGGCGACTATGGCTACACCTTC. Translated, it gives CASSTLGDRGDYGYTF.

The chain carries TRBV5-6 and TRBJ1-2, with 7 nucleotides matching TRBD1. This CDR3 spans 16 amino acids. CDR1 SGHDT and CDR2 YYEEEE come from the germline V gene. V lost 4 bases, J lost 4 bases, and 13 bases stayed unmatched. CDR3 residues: CASSRIGQEAGYGYTF. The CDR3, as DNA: TGTGCCAGCAGCAGGATTGGACAGGAGGCTGGCTATGGCTACACCTTC.

The CDR3 coding sequence is TGTGCCAGCAGCTTAGGGACAGGACCCATGGGGGAGCAGTACTTC. This translates into CASSLGTGPMGEQYF. The chain uses TRBV11-2 and TRBJ2-7; TRBD1 aligns across 7 bases. The V gene's germline CDR1 is SGHAT and CDR2 FQNNGV. This CDR3 region has 15 residues. After removal of 1 base from V and 7 bases from J, the junction contained 10 bases not matched to a gene.

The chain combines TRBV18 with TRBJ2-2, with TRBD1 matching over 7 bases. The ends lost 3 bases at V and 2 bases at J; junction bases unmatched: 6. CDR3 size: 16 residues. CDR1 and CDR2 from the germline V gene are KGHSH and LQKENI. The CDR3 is CASSPYRQGNTGELFF. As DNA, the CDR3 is TGTGCCAGCTCACCGTATCGACAGGGAAACACCGGGGAGCTGTTTTTT.

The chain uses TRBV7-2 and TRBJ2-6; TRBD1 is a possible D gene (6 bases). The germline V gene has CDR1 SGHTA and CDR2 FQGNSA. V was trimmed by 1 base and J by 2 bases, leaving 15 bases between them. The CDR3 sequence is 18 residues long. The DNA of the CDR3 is TGTGCCAGCAGCTTAGGGTTGTACAGGGTCGCTGGGGCCAACGTCCTGACTTTC. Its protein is CASSLGLYRVAGANVLTF.

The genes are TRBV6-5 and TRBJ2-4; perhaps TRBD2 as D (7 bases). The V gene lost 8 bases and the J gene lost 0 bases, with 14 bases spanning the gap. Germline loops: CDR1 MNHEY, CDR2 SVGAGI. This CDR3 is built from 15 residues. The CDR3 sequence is CASAKGGLAKNIQYF. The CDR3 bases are TGTGCCAGCGCGAAGGGGGGGCTAGCCAAAAACATTCAGTACTTC.

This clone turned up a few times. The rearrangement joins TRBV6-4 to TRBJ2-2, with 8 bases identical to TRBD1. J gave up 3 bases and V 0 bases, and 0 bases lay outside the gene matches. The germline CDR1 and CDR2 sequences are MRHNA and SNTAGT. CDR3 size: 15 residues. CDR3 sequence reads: CASSDSTGDTGELFF. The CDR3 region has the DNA TGTGCCAGCAGTGACTCGACAGGGGACACCGGGGAGCTGTTTTTT.

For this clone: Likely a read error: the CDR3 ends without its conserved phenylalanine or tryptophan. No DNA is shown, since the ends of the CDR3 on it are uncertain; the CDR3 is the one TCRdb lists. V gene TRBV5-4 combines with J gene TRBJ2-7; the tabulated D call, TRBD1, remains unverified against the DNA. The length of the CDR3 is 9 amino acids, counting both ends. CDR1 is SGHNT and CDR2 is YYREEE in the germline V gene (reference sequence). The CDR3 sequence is CASSLGAPN.